This T cell receptor (beta chain) was sequenced in a study of OX40 agonist ivuxolimab in advanced cancers. Looking at the study overall: Antecedent anti-PD-1, anti-PD-L1 or anti-CTLA-4 therapy was permissible, with about 39% having received some.

The CDR3 spans 15 residues. Looked up from germline, CDR1 is SGHAT and CDR2 is FQNNGV. Losses at the gene ends were 3 bases for V and 2 bases for J; bases not matched to a gene: 3. Here immunoSEQ multiplex PCR was the method, and the copy in TCRdb shows in-frame clones only, minus some. The table records about 79,000 clones, about nine tenths of them present only once. This sequence joins TRBV11-2 and TRBJ2-3, with 9 bases lining up with TRBD2. This clonotype was sampled from an adult with an advanced solid tumor such as melanoma, head and neck, liver or kidney cancer. The specimen was CD4+ or CD8+ T cells sorted from blood, collected in a trial of the OX40 agonist ivuxolimab. CDR3 DNA: TGTGCCAGCAGCTTTAGCGGGGGTTACACAGATACGCAGTATTTT. Its translation is CASSFSGGYTDTQYF.